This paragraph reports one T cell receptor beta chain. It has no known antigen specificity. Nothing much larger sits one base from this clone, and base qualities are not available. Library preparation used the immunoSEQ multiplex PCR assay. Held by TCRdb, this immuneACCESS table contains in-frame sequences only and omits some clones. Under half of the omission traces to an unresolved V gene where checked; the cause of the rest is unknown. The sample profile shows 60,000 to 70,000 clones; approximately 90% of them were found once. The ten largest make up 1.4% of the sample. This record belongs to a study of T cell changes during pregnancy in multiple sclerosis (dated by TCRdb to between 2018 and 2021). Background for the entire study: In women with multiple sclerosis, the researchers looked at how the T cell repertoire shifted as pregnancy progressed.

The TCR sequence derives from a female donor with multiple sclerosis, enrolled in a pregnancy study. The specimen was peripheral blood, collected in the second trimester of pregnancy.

Here is the DNA: TGTGCCAGCAGCCTCAGGGGAGAGAAGGACGAGCAGTACTTC. Its protein reads: CASSLRGEKDEQYF. The chain was built from TRBV6-4 and TRBJ2-7; TRBD1 is perhaps the D gene, given 6 matching bases. Taken from the germline V gene, the CDR1 and CDR2 loops are MRHNA and SNTAGT. The junction carries 17 bases between V and J, which are trimmed by 6 bases and 5 bases respectively. From its cysteine to its phenylalanine, the CDR3 spans 14 amino acids. Only CDR3 DNA remains: 42 bases, in frame from the first base.